The present T cell receptor beta chain was sequenced within a study of blood T cell repertoires in COVID-19. The germline CDR1 and CDR2 sequences are LGHDT and YNNKEL (reference sequence). V gave up 4 bases and J gave up 2 bases, with 14 bases separating them. The CDR3 has 15 residues. Only in-frame clones appear in the TCRdb table, and some are missing; sequencing was by immunoSEQ multiplex PCR. The sample yields 100,000 to 150,000 clones, around 87% seen once. Sample: peripheral blood. V usage is TRBV3-1 (or the pseudogene TRBV3-2) and J usage is TRBJ1-2; D is ambiguous. The receptor was derived from a woman in her fifties or sixties with acute or convalescent COVID-19. CDR3 amino acids: CASSPLLGTNYGYTF. In DNA form, the CDR3 reads TGTGCCAGCAGCCCCTTACTAGGAACCAACTATGGCTACACCTTC.